This is a list of T cell receptor beta chains from one sample in a study of T cells after yellow fever vaccination. TCRdb re-analysed the 5' RACE reads in MiXCR, keeping a single row per CDR3 protein. This repertoire shows under 500,000 distinct CDR3 sequences, around 19% found once; its top ten account for 18%. The starting material was PBMCs, obtained before the yellow fever booster vaccination. The source is a man younger than 35 who received the YFV17D yellow fever vaccine. Both conserved end residues are trimmed from each CDR3.

j_call	v_call	cdr3_aa
TRBJ1-2	TRBV15	ATSRAPPSHYGYT
TRBJ1-5	TRBV12-3/TRBV12-4	ASSLRTQGRGQPQH
TRBJ1-1	TRBV4-3	ASSQEYRGPEAF
TRBJ2-7	TRBV29-1	SVGRDRGEQY
TRBJ2-7	TRBV9	ASSVTSGGYEQY
TRBJ1-2	TRBV5-6	ASSTRAGPGYT
TRBJ1-5	TRBV20-1	SAAPLGSNQPQH
TRBJ2-2	TRBV7-2	ASSFEIQRELF
TRBJ2-3	TRBV7-2	ASSRDLTDTQY
TRBJ2-5	TRBV3-1	ASSQGGNQETQY
TRBJ2-1	TRBV5-1	ASSLRDGSYNEQF